The clone carrying this T cell receptor beta chain was seen once. The data are from a study of blood T cell repertoires in COVID-19. Only in-frame clones appear in the TCRdb table, and some are missing; sequencing was by immunoSEQ multiplex PCR. The table has 200,000 to 250,000 clones, under 90% seen once. Germline V gives CDR1 SNHLY, CDR2 FYNNEI. The CDR3 consists of 14 residues. V was cut by 1 base and J by 4 bases, with 10 bases left in between. The clonotype originates from a man between 60 and 75 years old who had recovered from COVID-19. Material: peripheral blood. This chain connects TRBV2 to TRBJ1-1; no reliable D call. The CDR3 region is CASSEVGRATEAFF. CDR3 sequence (DNA): TGTGCCAGCAGTGAAGTAGGGAGGGCCACTGAAGCTTTCTTT.